Detailed here is one T cell receptor beta chain. The antigen is not known. This specimen comes from a study of graft-versus-host responses after intestinal transplantation. Trimming took 8 bases from V and 1 from J, leaving 18 bases between them. The CDR3 has 16 residues. Germline loops: CDR1 MNHEY, CDR2 SMNVEV (reference sequence). Profiled with immunoSEQ multiplex PCR; TCRdb holds only in-frame clones, not every one. Of about 120,000 clones detected, around 96% appear once; the ten largest clones hold 3.3%. The source material was unstimulated CD8+ T cells sorted from spleen or lymph node cells, sampled before intestinal transplant. The receptor was isolated from a human donor who received an intestinal transplant. The chain uses TRBV27 and TRBJ1-5, with D possibly TRBD1 on 5 matching bases. CDR3 sequence reads: CASFSPGGGSNQPQHF. Written as DNA, the CDR3 is TGTGCCAGCTTCTCACCAGGCGGGGGGAGCAATCAGCCCCAGCATTTT.